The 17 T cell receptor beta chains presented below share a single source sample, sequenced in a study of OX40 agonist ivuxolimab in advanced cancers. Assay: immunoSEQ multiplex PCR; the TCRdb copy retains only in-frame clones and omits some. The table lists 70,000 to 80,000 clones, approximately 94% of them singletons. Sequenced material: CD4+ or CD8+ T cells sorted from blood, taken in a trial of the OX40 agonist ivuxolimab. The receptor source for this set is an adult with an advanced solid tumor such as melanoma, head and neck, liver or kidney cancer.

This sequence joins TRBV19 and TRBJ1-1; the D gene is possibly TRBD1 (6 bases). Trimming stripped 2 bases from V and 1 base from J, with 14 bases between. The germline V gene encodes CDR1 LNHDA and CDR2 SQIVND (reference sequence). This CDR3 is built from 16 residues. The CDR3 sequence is CASSILGATGNTEAFF. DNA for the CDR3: TGTGCCAGTAGTATATTGGGGGCGACAGGGAACACTGAAGCTTTCTTT.

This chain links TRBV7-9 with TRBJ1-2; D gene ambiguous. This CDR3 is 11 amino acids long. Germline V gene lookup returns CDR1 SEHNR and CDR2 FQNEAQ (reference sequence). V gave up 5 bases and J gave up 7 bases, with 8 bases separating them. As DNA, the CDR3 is TGTGCCAGCAGCCTAGGGCCTGGCTACACCTTC. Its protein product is CASSLGPGYTF.

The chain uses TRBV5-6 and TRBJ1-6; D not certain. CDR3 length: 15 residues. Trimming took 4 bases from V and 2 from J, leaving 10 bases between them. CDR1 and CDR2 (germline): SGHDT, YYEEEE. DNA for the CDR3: TGTGCCAGCAGCCCATCTATGACCTATAATTCACCCCTCCACTTT. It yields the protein CASSPSMTYNSPLHF. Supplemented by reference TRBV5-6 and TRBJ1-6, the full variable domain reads DAGVTQSPTHLIKTRGQQVTLRCSPKSGHDTVSWYQQALGQGPQFIFQYYEEEERQRGNFPDRFSGHQFPNYSSELNVNALLLGDSALYLCASSPSMTYNSPLHFGNGTRLTVT.

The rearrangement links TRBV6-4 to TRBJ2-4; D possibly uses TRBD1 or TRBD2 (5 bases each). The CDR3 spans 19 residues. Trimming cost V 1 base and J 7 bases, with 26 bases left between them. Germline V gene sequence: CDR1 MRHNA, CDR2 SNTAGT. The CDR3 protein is CASSDLYSTPGALGNIQYF. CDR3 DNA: TGTGCCAGCAGTGACTTATACTCCACCCCCGGGGCTCTGGGGAACATTCAGTACTTC.

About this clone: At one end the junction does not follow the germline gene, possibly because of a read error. The CDR3 bases are TGCGCCAGCAGTTTATTGGGGAGCAGCCTCTACAATGAGCAGTTCTTC. As protein: CASSLLGSSLYNEQFF. The gene calls are TRBV27 and TRBJ2-1; TRBD2 might be the D (5 bases). The CDR3 has 16 residues. Germline V gives CDR1 MNHEY, CDR2 SMNVEV (reference sequence).

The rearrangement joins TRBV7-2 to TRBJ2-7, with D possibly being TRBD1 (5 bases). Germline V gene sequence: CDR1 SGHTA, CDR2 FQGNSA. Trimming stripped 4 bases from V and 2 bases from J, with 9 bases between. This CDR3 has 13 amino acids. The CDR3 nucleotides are TGTGCCAGCAGCTGGACACCTACCTACGAGCAGTACTTC. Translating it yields CASSWTPTYEQYF.

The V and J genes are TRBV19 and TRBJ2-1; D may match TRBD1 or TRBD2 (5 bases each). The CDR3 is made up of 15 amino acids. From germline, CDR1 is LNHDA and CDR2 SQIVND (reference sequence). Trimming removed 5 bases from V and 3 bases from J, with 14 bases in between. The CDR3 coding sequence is TGTGCCAGTAGTCTGGCTGGGACCAGCTACAATGAGCAGTTCTTC. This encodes CASSLAGTSYNEQFF.

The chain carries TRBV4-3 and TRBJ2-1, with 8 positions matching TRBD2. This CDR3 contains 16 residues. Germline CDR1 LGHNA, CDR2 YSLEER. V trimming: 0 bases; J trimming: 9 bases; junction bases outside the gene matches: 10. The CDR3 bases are TGCGCCAGCAGCCAAGATCGGGCGGGAGGTGCCGGTGAGCAGTTCTTC. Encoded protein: CASSQDRAGGAGEQFF.

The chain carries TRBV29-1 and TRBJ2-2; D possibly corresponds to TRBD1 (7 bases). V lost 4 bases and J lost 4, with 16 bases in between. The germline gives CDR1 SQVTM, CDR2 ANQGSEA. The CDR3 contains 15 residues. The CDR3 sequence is CSVGRDSPITGELFF. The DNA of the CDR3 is TGCAGCGTTGGGAGGGACAGCCCAATCACCGGGGAGCTGTTTTTT.

CDR3 in amino acids: CASSGGQGIPTEAFF. CDR3 bases: TGTGCCAGCAGCGGAGGACAGGGAATTCCCACTGAAGCTTTCTTT. V gene TRBV9 combines with J gene TRBJ1-1, with 8 bases lining up with TRBD1. With 3 bases clipped from V and 4 bases from J, the junction kept 8 bases outside the gene matches. Germline lookup yields CDR1 SGDLS and CDR2 YYNGEE. CDR3 size: 15 residues.

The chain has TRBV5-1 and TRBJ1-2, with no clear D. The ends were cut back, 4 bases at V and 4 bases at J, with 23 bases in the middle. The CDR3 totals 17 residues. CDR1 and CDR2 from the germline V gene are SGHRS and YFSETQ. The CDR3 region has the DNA TGCGCCAGCAGCCCTGGCCTATCCTCCCCTCTTCTCTATGGCTACACCTTC. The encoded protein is CASSPGLSSPLLYGYTF. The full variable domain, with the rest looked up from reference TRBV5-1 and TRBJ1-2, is KAGVTQTPRYLIKTRGQQVTLSCSPISGHRSVSWYQQTPGQGLQFLFEYFSETQRNKGNFPGRFSGRQFSNSRSEMNVSTLELGDSALYLCASSPGLSSPLLYGYTFGSGTRLTVV.

In DNA form, the CDR3 reads TGCGCCAGCAGCCCGGGACAGGGGGTAAGGACTGAAGCTTTCTTT. Translating gives CASSPGQGVRTEAFF. V usage is TRBV4-1 and J usage is TRBJ1-1; 11 bases are a match to TRBD1. The CDR3 sequence is 15 residues long. CDR1 MGHRA and CDR2 YSYEKL come from the germline V gene. V shed 4 bases, J shed 5 bases, and the junction held 6 bases outside the gene matches.

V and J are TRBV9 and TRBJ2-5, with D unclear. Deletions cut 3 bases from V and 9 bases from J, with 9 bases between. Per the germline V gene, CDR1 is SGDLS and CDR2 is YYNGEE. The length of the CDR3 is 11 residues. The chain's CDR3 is CASSDGMAQYF. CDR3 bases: TGTGCCAGCAGCGATGGTATGGCCCAGTACTTC.

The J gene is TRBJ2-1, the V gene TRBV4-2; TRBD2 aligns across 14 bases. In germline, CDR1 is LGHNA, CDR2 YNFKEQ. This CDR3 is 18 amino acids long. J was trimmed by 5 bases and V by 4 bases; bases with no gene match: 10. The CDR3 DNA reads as TGTGCCAGCAGCCCGGGGACTAGCGGGAGACTGCCCCACAATGAGCAGTTCTTC. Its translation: CASSPGTSGRLPHNEQFF.

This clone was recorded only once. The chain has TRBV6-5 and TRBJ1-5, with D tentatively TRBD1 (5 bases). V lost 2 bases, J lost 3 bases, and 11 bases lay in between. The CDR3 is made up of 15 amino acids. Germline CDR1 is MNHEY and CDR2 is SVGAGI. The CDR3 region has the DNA TGTGCCAGCAGTTACGGGTGGGGGGACAATCAGCCCCAGCATTTT. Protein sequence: CASSYGWGDNQPQHF.

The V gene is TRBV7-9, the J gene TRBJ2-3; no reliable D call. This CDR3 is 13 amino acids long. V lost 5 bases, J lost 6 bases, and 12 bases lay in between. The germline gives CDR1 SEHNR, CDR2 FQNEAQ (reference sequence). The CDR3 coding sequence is TGTGCCAGCAGCCCCTACCAAGCGGATACGCAGTATTTT. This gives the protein CASSPYQADTQYF.

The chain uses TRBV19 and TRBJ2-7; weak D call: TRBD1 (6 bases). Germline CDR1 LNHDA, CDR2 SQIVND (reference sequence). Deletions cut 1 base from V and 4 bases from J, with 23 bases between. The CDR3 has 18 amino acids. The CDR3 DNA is TGTGCCAGTAGTATAGCTCCGCCCGCTCGCGGCAGGGGATACGAGCAGTACTTC. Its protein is CASSIAPPARGRGYEQYF.